This T cell receptor beta chain derives from a study of cytotoxic CD8 clonotypes in ibrutinib-treated CLL. The wider study: The taking of response samples occurred after a median roughly 12 months of treatment, with a range of 6 to 36.

With V trimmed by 4 bases and J by 9 bases, 3 bases remained unmatched. Per the germline V gene, CDR1 is SGHDT and CDR2 is YYEEEE. The CDR3 loop spans 12 amino acids. Using immunoSEQ multiplex PCR, the repertoire was profiled, and TCRdb retains in-frame clones only, with some absent. In the table there are about 300,000 clones, over 60% of which are singletons. The TCR comes from a human donor with chronic lymphocytic leukemia. J is TRBJ2-1 and V is TRBV5-6; 8 bases are shared with TRBD1. This specimen consisted of PBMCs, obtained after 36 months of ibrutinib treatment. In DNA form, the CDR3 reads TGTGCCAGCAGCCGGGGACAGGCTGAGCAGTTCTTC. Its translation is CASSRGQAEQFF.